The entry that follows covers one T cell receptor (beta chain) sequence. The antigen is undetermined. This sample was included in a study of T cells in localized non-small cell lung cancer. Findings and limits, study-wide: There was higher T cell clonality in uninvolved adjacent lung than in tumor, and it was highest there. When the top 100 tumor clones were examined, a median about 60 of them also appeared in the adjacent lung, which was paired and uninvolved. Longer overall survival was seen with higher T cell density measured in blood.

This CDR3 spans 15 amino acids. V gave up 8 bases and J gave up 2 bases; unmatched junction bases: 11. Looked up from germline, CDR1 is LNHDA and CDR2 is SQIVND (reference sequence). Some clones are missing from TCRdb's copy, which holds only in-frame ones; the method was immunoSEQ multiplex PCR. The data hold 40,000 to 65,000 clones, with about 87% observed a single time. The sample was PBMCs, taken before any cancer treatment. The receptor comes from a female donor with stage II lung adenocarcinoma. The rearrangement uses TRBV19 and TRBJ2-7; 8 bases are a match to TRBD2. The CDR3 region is CASSSGGPTPYEQYF. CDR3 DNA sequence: TGTGCCAGTTCCTCGGGGGGGCCTACCCCCTACGAGCAGTACTTC.